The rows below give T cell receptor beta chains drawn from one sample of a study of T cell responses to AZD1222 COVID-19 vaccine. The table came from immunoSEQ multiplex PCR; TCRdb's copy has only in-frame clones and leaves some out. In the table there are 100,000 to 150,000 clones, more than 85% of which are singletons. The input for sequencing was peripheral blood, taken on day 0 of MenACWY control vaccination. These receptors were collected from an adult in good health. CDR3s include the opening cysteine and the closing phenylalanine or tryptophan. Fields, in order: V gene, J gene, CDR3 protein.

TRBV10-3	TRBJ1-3	CAISDPRGSGNTIYF
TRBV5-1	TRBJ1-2	CASSLGAGAQYGYTF
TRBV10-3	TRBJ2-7	CAISEKSTIYEQYF
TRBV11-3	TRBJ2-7	CASSPSGTSTYEQYF
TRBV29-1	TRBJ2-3	CSGGQGEVADTQYF
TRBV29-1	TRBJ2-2	CSVFWNTGELFF
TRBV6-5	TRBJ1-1	CASSYSGLMGTEAFF
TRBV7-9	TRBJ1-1	CASSPGQVATEAFF
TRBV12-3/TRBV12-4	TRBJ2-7	CASSLGLYEQYF
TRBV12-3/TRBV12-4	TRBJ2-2	CASRSTGELFF
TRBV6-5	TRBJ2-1	CASSYTGLGENEQFF
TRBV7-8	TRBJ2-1	CASSLNLAGGSPEQFF
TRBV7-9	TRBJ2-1	CASSFSGSSYNEQFF
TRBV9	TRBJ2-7	CATLTRVEPYEQYF
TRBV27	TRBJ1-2	CASSPILTATNYGYTF
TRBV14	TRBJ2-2	CASSPGTGLTNTGELFF